One sample yielded the 26 T cell receptor beta chains listed below, sequenced in a study of early T cells in non-severe SARS-CoV-2 infection. Via MiXCR, TCRdb re-called the 5' RACE reads, giving one row per CDR3 protein. Among around 40,000 distinct CDR3 sequences listed, about 6.3% were seen once. Sequencing was done on a sample of whole blood. Every receptor here comes from an adult who was a healthcare worker with PCR-confirmed SARS-CoV-2 infection or an uninfected control (not recorded which).

This clonotype was recorded at least ten times. V usage is TRBV28 and J usage is TRBJ2-1, with D unclear. This CDR3 comprises 12 residues. Germline values: CDR1 MDHEN, CDR2 SYDVKM. Trimming pared 6 bases from V and 2 bases from J, leaving 5 bases between. CDR3 protein: CASSFPYNEQFF. The CDR3 nucleotides are TGTGCCAGCAGCTTCCCCTACAATGAGCAGTTCTTC.

This clonotype occurred many times. The chain couples TRBV7-9 to TRBJ1-3; D ambiguous. The CDR3 sequence is 15 residues long. V dropped 1 base and J dropped 0 bases, with 7 bases sitting between them. CDR1 is SEHNR and CDR2 is FQNEAQ in the germline V gene (reference sequence). The CDR3 DNA sequence: TGTGCCAGCAGCTTAGTAGGGATCTCTGGAAACACCATATATTTT. Its protein product is CASSLVGISGNTIYF. The whole variable domain, remainder taken from reference TRBV7-9 and TRBJ1-3, is DTGVSQNPRHKITKRGQNVTFRCDPISEHNRLYWYRQTLGQGPEFLTYFQNEAQLEKSRLLSDRFSAERPKGSFSTLEIQRTEQGDSAMYLCASSLVGISGNTIYFGEGSWLTVV.

At least ten counts were recorded for this clonotype. The chain recombines TRBV10-3 with TRBJ2-1; possibly TRBD1 or TRBD2 for D (5 bases each). V was clipped by 0 bases and J by 10 bases, with 7 bases between them. Germline V CDR1 and CDR2: ENHRY, SYGVKD. This CDR3 is built from 12 residues. The CDR3 reads CAISESGDEQFF. CDR3 DNA: TGTGCCATCAGTGAGTCGGGGGACGAGCAGTTCTTC.

DNA of the CDR3: TGTGCCAGCAGTGTTGGGGGAACGTCCTACAATGAGCAGTTCTTC. Its protein product is CASSVGGTSYNEQFF. The chain couples TRBV2 to TRBJ2-1; either TRBD1 or TRBD2 may supply D (5 bases each). The CDR3 covers 15 residues. Germline assignment: CDR1 SNHLY and CDR2 FYNNEI. V shed 4 bases and J shed 1 base, with 11 bases lying between them.

This clonotype is termed medium-sized. V is TRBV20-1 and J is TRBJ1-1, with D maybe TRBD1 (6 bases). The CDR3 consists of 15 residues. Trimming removed 1 base from V and 1 base from J, with 13 bases in between. Looked up from germline, CDR1 is DFQATT and CDR2 is SNEGSKA (reference sequence). CDR3 sequence: CSARAQTGPNTEAFF. The CDR3 coding sequence is TGCAGTGCTAGAGCGCAGACAGGACCGAACACTGAAGCTTTCTTT.

This clonotype was seen only a few times. The rearrangement links TRBV6-5 to TRBJ1-3, with D unclear. The CDR3 consists of 15 residues. V lost 2 bases and J lost 0, with 8 bases in between. The V gene's germline CDR1 is MNHEY and CDR2 SVGAGI. In DNA, the CDR3 is TGTGCCAGCAGTTACGGTCTAGGCTCTGGAAACACCATATATTTT. Amino acid sequence: CASSYGLGSGNTIYF.

The chain uses TRBV12-3 or TRBV12-4 and TRBJ1-4; maybe TRBD1 (5 bases). The ends were cut back, 8 bases at V and 6 bases at J, with 19 bases in the middle. The length of the CDR3 is 15 residues. CDR3 coding DNA: TGTGCCAGCTCCTTGAAGGGCGGGGCCTATGAAAAACTGTTTTTT. As protein: CASSLKGGAYEKLFF.

This clonotype came up a few times. Relative to the germline gene, one junction end is altered; a read error may explain this. The rearrangement links TRBV20-1 to TRBJ2-3, with D possibly matching TRBD2 (5 bases). CDR3 length: 13 amino acids. The V gene's germline CDR1 is DFQATT and CDR2 SNEGSKA (reference sequence). The CDR3, as DNA: TGCAGTGCTAGAGAATTGGAGGCAGATACGCAATATTTT. Protein product: CSARELEADTQYF.

This clonotype showed up many times. The J gene is TRBJ2-4, the V gene TRBV5-6, with D possibly matching TRBD2 (6 bases). The CDR3 length is 15 residues. Germline V gene sequence: CDR1 SGHDT, CDR2 YYEEEE. V lost 4 bases and J 0 bases, leaving 11 bases between the germline ends. CDR3 protein: CASSEGTLAKNIQYF. The CDR3 DNA is TGTGCCAGCAGCGAAGGGACTTTAGCCAAAAACATTCAGTACTTC.

Many counts were recorded for this clonotype. J is TRBJ2-2 and V is TRBV6-4; unclear D gene. CDR1 is MRHNA and CDR2 is SNTAGT in the germline V gene. The CDR3 consists of 13 residues. The V and J ends lost 2 bases and 3 bases respectively, with 4 bases between them. CDR3 region: CASSDRDTGELFF. CDR3 in DNA: TGTGCCAGCAGTGACAGGGACACCGGGGAGCTGTTTTTT.

Ten or more counts support this clonotype. The chain combines TRBV19 with TRBJ1-5; D might be TRBD1 (6 bases). The germline CDR1 and CDR2 sequences are LNHDA and SQIVND (reference sequence). This CDR3 is built from 13 residues. Trimming removed 8 bases from V and 4 bases from J, with 12 bases in between. The CDR3 region is CASGGPYNQPQHF. For the CDR3, the DNA is TGTGCCAGTGGGGGGCCCTATAATCAGCCCCAGCATTTT.

This clonotype was counted at least ten times. V usage is TRBV7-2 and J usage is TRBJ1-2; D not certain. The CDR3 has 12 amino acids. The germline V and J ends were trimmed by 4 bases and 4 bases, with 7 bases remaining between them. Germline V CDR1 and CDR2: SGHTA, FQGNSA. Here the CDR3 reads CASSSQPYGYTF. The CDR3 DNA reads as TGTGCCAGCAGCTCACAGCCCTATGGCTACACCTTC. Using reference TRBV7-2 and TRBJ1-2 for the parts outside the CDR3, the full variable domain is GAGVSQSPSNKVTEKGKDVELRCDPISGHTALYWYRQSLGQGLEFLIYFQGNSAPDKSGLPSDRFSAERTGGSVSTLTIQRTQQEDSAVYLCASSSQPYGYTFGSGTRLTVV.

This clonotype was picked up many times. CDR3 in DNA: TGTGCCAGCAGCAGAACCGGGACAGTGGCGGGGGATGAGCAGTTCTTC. The encoded protein is CASSRTGTVAGDEQFF. The chain employs TRBV28 and TRBJ2-1, with D perhaps TRBD1 or TRBD2 (7 bases each). V was cut by 6 bases and J by 8 bases, with 23 bases left in between. This CDR3 is built from 16 residues. Germline loops: CDR1 MDHEN, CDR2 SYDVKM. The full variable domain, its missing parts supplied by reference TRBV28 and TRBJ2-1, is DVKVTQSSRYLVKRTGEKVFLECVQDMDHENMFWYRQDPGLGLRLIYFSYDVKMKEKGDIPEGYSVSREKKERFSLILESASTNQTSMYLCASSRTGTVAGDEQFFGPGTRLTVL.

Many counts were recorded for this clonotype. V and J are TRBV5-1 and TRBJ1-5; 8 bases line up with TRBD1. The V and J ends lost 3 bases and 8 bases, in that order; junction bases with no gene match: 7. CDR1 is SGHRS and CDR2 is YFSETQ in the germline V gene. The CDR3 totals 14 residues. CDR3 sequence reads: CASSSTDRVEPQHF. In DNA form, the CDR3 reads TGCGCCAGCAGCTCAACGGACAGGGTCGAGCCCCAGCATTTT.

The CDR3 DNA sequence: TGTGCCAGCAGTTTATCCGGGGGGTTATTTACCTACGAGCAGTACTTC. Residues: CASSLSGGLFTYEQYF. V gene TRBV27 combines with J gene TRBJ2-7, with TRBD2 matching 7 bases. Germline V gene sequence: CDR1 MNHEY, CDR2 SMNVEV (reference sequence). V dropped 0 bases and J dropped 2; count of bases not matched to a gene: 7. This CDR3 region has 16 residues.

This clonotype was observed many times. The J gene is TRBJ1-1, the V gene TRBV5-6; the match to TRBD1 covers 7 bases. The germline CDR1 and CDR2 sequences are SGHDT and YYEEEE. Trimming cost V 7 bases and J 3 bases; bases outside gene matches: 12. The CDR3 is 15 amino acids. CDR3 loop: CASLTIGTAYTEAFF. The CDR3 nucleotides are TGTGCCAGCTTAACCATCGGGACAGCTTACACTGAAGCTTTCTTT.

This clonotype was observed many times. V and J are TRBV6-5 and TRBJ2-1, with D tentatively TRBD1 or TRBD2 (5 bases each). Trimming took 8 bases from V and 5 from J, leaving 19 bases between them. The CDR3 is 15 residues long. Germline CDR1 reads MNHEY; CDR2 reads SVGAGI. Here the CDR3 reads CASRSGTLNNNEQFF. Here the CDR3 DNA reads TGTGCCAGCCGCTCCGGGACCCTTAACAACAATGAGCAGTTCTTC.

This clonotype has a count of ten or more. J is TRBJ1-2 and V is TRBV7-9; 8 nucleotides agree with TRBD1. This CDR3 contains 17 residues. Germline CDR1 is SEHNR and CDR2 is FQNEAQ (reference sequence). Losses at the gene ends were 1 base for V and 1 base for J; bases not matched to a gene: 8. CDR3 nucleotides: TGTGCCAGCAGCTTAGGGACGACAGGGGAAGATAACTATGGCTACACCTTC. Amino acid sequence: CASSLGTTGEDNYGYTF.

The J gene is TRBJ2-6, the V gene TRBV2; D is perhaps TRBD2 (5 bases). The CDR3 contains 17 residues. Germline CDR1 is SNHLY and CDR2 is FYNNEI. Trimming removed 8 bases from V and 0 bases from J, with 17 bases in between. The CDR3 sequence: CASESGIRPSGANVLTF. CDR3 in DNA: TGTGCCAGCGAATCGGGGATCCGACCCTCTGGGGCCAACGTCCTGACTTTC.

The chain is built from TRBV3-1 and TRBJ2-5; 8 bases match TRBD2. This CDR3 region has 14 residues. The V and J ends lost 2 bases and 4 bases, in that order; junction bases with no gene match: 3. Germline V gives CDR1 LGHDT, CDR2 YNNKEL (reference sequence). CDR3 protein: CASSQWLAGETQYF. CDR3 coding DNA: TGTGCCAGCAGCCAATGGCTAGCGGGAGAGACCCAGTACTTC.

This chain connects TRBV4-1 to TRBJ2-7, with 9 positions matching TRBD1. In germline, CDR1 is MGHRA, CDR2 YSYEKL. J lost 2 bases, V lost 1 base, and 3 bases had no gene match. The CDR3 consists of 15 residues. The CDR3 DNA reads as TGCGCCAGCAGCCAAGGACAGGGGGGGGCCTACGAGCAGTACTTC. Its translation: CASSQGQGGAYEQYF.

This clonotype came up a few times. This chain uses TRBV5-5 with TRBJ1-6; possibly TRBD1 for D (5 bases). Germline lookup yields CDR1 SGHKS and CDR2 YYEKEE (reference sequence). V was trimmed by 0 bases and J by 2 bases, leaving 9 bases between them. CDR3 length equals 16 residues. The CDR3 spells CASSLAEGTYNSPLHF. CDR3 sequence (DNA): TGTGCCAGCAGCTTGGCCGAGGGGACCTATAATTCACCCCTCCACTTT.

This sequence joins TRBV4-1 and TRBJ2-7; D gene unclear. The CDR3 is made up of 16 amino acids. V was cut by 1 base and J by 3 bases, with 16 bases left in between. Germline V gene lookup returns CDR1 MGHRA and CDR2 YSYEKL. The CDR3 nucleotides read TGCGCCAGCAGCCAAGGAGTAGTCGGCCGAAACTACGAGCAGTACTTC. Its protein is CASSQGVVGRNYEQYF.

This chain connects TRBV20-1 to TRBJ1-1, with D unresolved. V was shortened by 1 base and J by 3 bases, with 15 bases between the two germline ends. The CDR3 loop spans 15 amino acids. In germline, CDR1 is DFQATT, CDR2 SNEGSKA (reference sequence). CDR3 residues: CSARVSLAGDTEAFF. The CDR3, as DNA: TGCAGTGCTAGAGTCTCATTGGCAGGCGACACTGAAGCTTTCTTT.

For this clonotype: This may be a read error, as it is one base from a much larger clone. The chain links TRBV10-3 to TRBJ2-7; 11 bases match TRBD1. Germline-derived CDR1 and CDR2 are ENHRY and SYGVKD. This CDR3 contains 15 residues. V gave up 6 bases and J gave up 3 bases; unmatched junction bases: 7. CDR3 DNA sequence: TGTGCCATCAGAGATACCGGGACAGGGGGCTACGAGCAGTACTTC. Residues: CAIRDTGTGGYEQYF.

The table lists this clonotype with many counts. This chain joins TRBV30 and TRBJ2-3; no definite D call. The CDR3 has 12 amino acids. V was clipped by 7 bases and J by 4 bases, with 12 bases between them. Germline-derived CDR1 and CDR2 are GTSNPN and SVGIG (reference sequence). CDR3 sequence: CASTKTADTQYF. CDR3 in DNA: TGTGCCTCTACCAAGACTGCAGATACGCAGTATTTT.